Shown below are 22 T cell receptor beta chains from a single sample sequenced in a study of CD8 T cells in Susac syndrome. RNA was extracted with the RNeasy kit, and a quantity of roughly 0.5 to 1 ug was reverse transcribed using random hexamers. TCRdb reprocessed the immunoSEQ multiplex PCR reads via MiXCR and lists one record per CDR3 protein. The sample includes more than 100,000 distinct CDR3 sequences, roughly 96% of them seen just once. The sample comprised CD4+ T cells from PBMCs. The receptors derive from a human donor in good health.

The rearrangement uses TRBV27 and TRBJ1-3; D ambiguous. Germline V gene lookup returns CDR1 MNHEY and CDR2 SMNVEV (reference sequence). The V and J ends lost 3 bases and 3 bases respectively, with 6 bases between them. This CDR3 is 13 amino acids long. CDR3 residues: CASSLGLGNTIYF. The CDR3 nucleotides read TGTGCCAGCAGTTTGGGCCTTGGAAACACCATATATTTT.

This sequence joins TRBV5-1 and TRBJ1-4; TRBD1 aligns across 8 bases. With 4 bases clipped from V and 7 bases from J, the junction kept 12 bases outside the gene matches. Germline loops: CDR1 SGHRS, CDR2 YFSETQ. The length of the CDR3 is 16 residues. CDR3 bases: TGCGCCAGCAGCACGGAGACAGGGGTGCGAGGTGAAAAACTGTTTTTT. Its translation is CASSTETGVRGEKLFF.

This clonotype was observed once. The chain recombines TRBV18 with TRBJ2-1; possibly TRBD2 for D (5 bases). The V and J ends lost 1 base and 9 bases respectively, with 13 bases between them. Germline CDR1 is KGHSH and CDR2 is LQKENI. The CDR3 is 14 amino acids. CDR3 sequence: CASSPQLGGVEQFF. The CDR3 region has the DNA TGTGCCAGCTCACCACAACTAGGTGGGGTTGAGCAGTTCTTC.

V is TRBV29-1 and J is TRBJ2-3; tentative D call: TRBD1 (6 bases). Germline lookup yields CDR1 SQVTM and CDR2 ANQGSEA. The germline V and J ends were trimmed by 8 bases and 6 bases, with 15 bases remaining between them. The CDR3 has 12 residues. This chain's CDR3 is CSLSQGSDTQYF. The CDR3 DNA sequence: TGCAGCCTATCACAGGGATCCGATACGCAGTATTTT.

This clonotype was counted a single time. V usage is TRBV10-3 and J usage is TRBJ2-1; 11 bases are a match to TRBD1. The V and J ends lost 5 bases and 6 bases, in that order; junction bases with no gene match: 3. Germline-derived CDR1 and CDR2 are ENHRY and SYGVKD. The CDR3 loop spans 14 amino acids. The CDR3 DNA is TGTGCCATCAGTCCGGGACAGGGGGGCAATGAGCAGTTCTTC. As protein: CAISPGQGGNEQFF.

V gene TRBV29-1 combines with J gene TRBJ2-4; perhaps TRBD2 as D (5 bases). The CDR3 has 12 residues. CDR1 is SQVTM and CDR2 is ANQGSEA in the germline V gene. V lost 6 bases to trimming and J lost 0 bases, with 6 bases between them. This CDR3 is CSVGEAKNIQYF. The CDR3 DNA is TGCAGCGTGGGAGAAGCCAAAAACATTCAGTACTTC.

The V and J genes are TRBV10-3 and TRBJ1-2; D is ambiguous. This CDR3 is 13 amino acids long. Germline V lookup: CDR1 ENHRY, CDR2 SYGVKD. Deletions cut 3 bases from V and 8 bases from J, with 13 bases between. This CDR3 is CAISDEGKGGYTF. Written as DNA, the CDR3 is TGTGCCATCAGTGATGAAGGGAAAGGGGGCTACACCTTC.

This chain joins TRBV4-1 and TRBJ1-2; no clear D. Germline V gene sequence: CDR1 MGHRA, CDR2 YSYEKL. The CDR3 extends over 15 amino acids. Trimming removed 0 bases at V and 4 bases at J, with 12 bases between. CDR3 sequence (DNA): TGCGCCAGCAGCCAAGATAATACGGCGTCCTATGGCTACACCTTC. This translates into CASSQDNTASYGYTF.

The chain is built from TRBV5-1 and TRBJ1-1; TRBD1 might be the D (5 bases). This CDR3 contains 15 residues. Germline CDR1 is SGHRS and CDR2 is YFSETQ. Between the trimmed V and J ends, which lost 6 bases and 5 bases, there was a span of 20 bases. Here the CDR3 reads CASKGEQLVGTEAFF. The DNA of the CDR3 is TGCGCCAGCAAAGGGGAACAGCTAGTAGGAACTGAAGCTTTCTTT.

CDR3 protein: CASSSPQGDGYTF. The DNA of the CDR3 is TGCGCCAGCAGCTCCCCCCAGGGGGACGGCTACACCTTC. This chain uses TRBV5-1 with TRBJ1-2; 7 bases fit TRBD1. This CDR3 spans 13 amino acids. Trimming at V came to 3 bases and at J to 8 bases, leaving 7 bases not matched to a gene. Per germline, CDR1 SGHRS and CDR2 YFSETQ.

The J gene is TRBJ1-2, the V gene TRBV5-1; D is possibly TRBD1 (5 bases). Germline V gene sequence: CDR1 SGHRS, CDR2 YFSETQ. The CDR3 is made up of 13 amino acids. Trimming pared 4 bases from V and 5 bases from J, leaving 12 bases between. CDR3 loop: CASSPGTVYGYTF. In DNA, the CDR3 is TGCGCCAGCAGCCCTGGGACCGTGTATGGCTACACCTTC.

The rearrangement joins TRBV2 to TRBJ2-5; 8 nucleotides align to TRBD2. The V segment lost 1 base and the J segment 9 bases; nucleotides outside the gene matches: 10. Germline CDR1 is SNHLY and CDR2 is FYNNEI. This CDR3 region has 15 residues. In DNA, the CDR3 is TGTGCCAGCAGTGAAGACCGGGCGGGAGGAATGGCCCAGTACTTC. Its protein is CASSEDRAGGMAQYF.

The chain is built from TRBV20-1 and TRBJ2-3; 9 bases map to TRBD1. CDR3 size: 14 residues. V lost 5 bases and J lost 2; bases outside the gene matches: 5. The germline V gene encodes CDR1 DFQATT and CDR2 SNEGSKA (reference sequence). As DNA, the CDR3 is TGCAGTGCTCCGACAGGGGGGAACACAGATACGCAGTATTTT. It yields the protein CSAPTGGNTDTQYF.

This chain joins TRBV3-1 and TRBJ2-1, with TRBD1 identical over 9 bases. Germline V gene data show CDR1 as LGHDT and CDR2 as YNNKEL (reference sequence). This CDR3 contains 17 residues. V lost 0 bases, J lost 4 bases, and 7 bases stayed unmatched. The CDR3 loop reads CASSQDRGTGSYNEQFF. The CDR3, as DNA: TGTGCCAGCAGCCAAGACCGAGGGACAGGGTCTTACAATGAGCAGTTCTTC.

The gene calls are TRBV9 and TRBJ2-5; 8 bases are a match to TRBD2. Germline CDR1 SGDLS, CDR2 YYNGEE. CDR3 size: 14 residues. After removal of 5 bases from V and 5 bases from J, the junction contained 8 bases not matched to a gene. The CDR3 DNA follows: TGTGCCAGCAGGCCGGGACTAGTTCCGGAGACCCAGTACTTC. This encodes CASRPGLVPETQYF.

This rearrangement joins TRBV18 to TRBJ1-5; D is uncertain. V dropped 2 bases and J dropped 1 base, with 9 bases sitting between them. This CDR3 is 15 amino acids long. Germline CDR1 reads KGHSH; CDR2 reads LQKENI. CDR3 protein: CASSPSAGSNQPQHF. CDR3 DNA: TGTGCCAGCTCACCATCAGCAGGAAGCAATCAGCCCCAGCATTTT.

The V call is TRBV29-1, the J call TRBJ1-1; no firm D call. Germline-derived CDR1 and CDR2 are SQVTM and ANQGSEA. Trimming left V 7 bases short and J 0 bases short, with 12 bases between. The CDR3 has 13 residues. The CDR3 region has the DNA TGCAGCGGCGTCCTGTGGATGAACACTGAAGCTTTCTTT. Translating it yields CSGVLWMNTEAFF. The full variable domain, with the rest looked up from reference TRBV29-1 and TRBJ1-1, is SAVISQKPSRDICQRGTSLTIQCQVDSQVTMMFWYRQQPGQSLTLIATANQGSEATYESGFVIDKFPISRPNLTFSTLTVSNMSPEDSSIYLCSGVLWMNTEAFFGQGTRLTVV.

J is TRBJ1-5 and V is TRBV28; no definite D call. V shed 3 bases and J shed 9 bases, with 12 bases lying between them. The V gene's germline CDR1 is MDHEN and CDR2 SYDVKM. CDR3 length equals 13 residues. Here the CDR3 DNA reads TGTGCCAGCAGTTTGGGCCGTGGCTTGCCCCAGCATTTT. It specifies CASSLGRGLPQHF.

This sequence joins TRBV28 and TRBJ1-4, with D maybe TRBD1 (5 bases). CDR3 length equals 12 residues. Trimming pared 6 bases from V and 14 bases from J, leaving 16 bases between. Germline loops: CDR1 MDHEN, CDR2 SYDVKM. The CDR3 DNA is TGTGCCAGCAGCCTAGGGACGGGTGGGCTGTTTTTT. Protein sequence: CASSLGTGGLFF.

The genes are TRBV6-5 and TRBJ2-2, with D perhaps matching TRBD1 (5 bases). The V end lost 2 bases, the J end lost 1 base, and 8 bases lay between the germline ends. CDR3 size: 15 residues. Looked up from germline, CDR1 is MNHEY and CDR2 is SVGAGI. CDR3 loop: CASSYDSLNTGELFF. CDR3 DNA: TGTGCCAGCAGTTACGACAGCTTGAACACCGGGGAGCTGTTTTTT.

The chain carries TRBV3-1 and TRBJ2-7; D is uncertain. V was trimmed by 1 base and J by 7 bases, leaving 11 bases between them. The CDR3 is 13 amino acids. Germline V gives CDR1 LGHDT, CDR2 YNNKEL (reference sequence). CDR3 loop: CASSQGIYVEQYF. The CDR3, as DNA: TGTGCCAGCAGCCAAGGGATTTATGTGGAGCAGTACTTC.

V usage is TRBV7-2 and J usage is TRBJ2-1; the match to TRBD2 covers 9 bases. The CDR3 spans 13 residues. Germline V gene lookup returns CDR1 SGHTA and CDR2 FQGNSA. V shed 0 bases, J shed 13 bases, and the junction held 4 bases outside the gene matches. The CDR3 DNA follows: TGTGCCAGCAGCTTAGCTCTAGCGGGACCCCAGTTCTTC. Translating it yields CASSLALAGPQFF.